A selection of T cell receptor beta chains follows, all from one sample in a study of cytomegalovirus exposure and HLA in healthy donors. TCRdb's table, derived via immunoSEQ multiplex PCR, lists solely in-frame clones and lacks some. The sample consists of some 180,000 clones, about 80% of them appearing once. Source material: PBMCs. The receptors were sampled from a woman under 40 in good health and CMV-seropositive. Both conserved end residues are part of each CDR3. D genes are given only for firm matches. Size tells how often a clone was seen (once, few, many) or the class of an expanded clone, and some rows leave it out.

j_call d_call v_call clone_size cdr3_aa cdr3_nt
TRBJ1-1 . TRBV5-1 . CASSLEGGEAFF TGCGCCAGCAGCTTGGAGGGAGGAGAAGCTTTCTTT
TRBJ2-7 TRBD1 TRBV6-1 few CATNRGESDEQYF TGTGCCACTAACAGGGGGGAATCGGACGAGCAGTACTTC
TRBJ2-1 . TRBV5-5 . CASSLRGPGDEQFF TGTGCCAGCAGCTTGAGGGGACCGGGGGATGAGCAGTTCTTC
TRBJ1-2 . TRBV27 . CASSSQTPIDMAGYTF TGTGCCAGCAGTTCCCAGACCCCCATCGACATGGCTGGCTACACCTTC
TRBJ2-1 TRBD2 TRBV4-1 . CASSPHSGRALDEQFF TGCGCCAGCAGCCCCCATAGCGGGAGGGCCCTAGATGAGCAGTTCTTC
TRBJ2-5 TRBD1 TRBV11-2 . CATTGGETQYF TGTGCCACTACAGGGGGTGAGACCCAGTACTTC
TRBJ1-5 TRBD1 TRBV2 . CASSAGQYSNQPQHF TGTGCCAGCAGTGCGGGACAGTATAGCAATCAGCCCCAGCATTTT
TRBJ2-7 . TRBV5-1 . CASSLGHRGGTYEQYF TGCGCCAGCAGCTTGGGACACAGGGGGGGAACCTACGAGCAGTACTTC
TRBJ1-6 TRBD1 TRBV28 . CASSDRTGDNSPLHF TGTGCCAGCAGTGACAGGACAGGGGATAATTCACCCCTCCACTTT
TRBJ2-1 TRBD1 TRBV28 . CASRGQGNYNEQFF TGTGCCAGCAGGGGACAGGGAAACTACAATGAGCAGTTCTTC
TRBJ1-2 TRBD1 TRBV4-2 . CASSQDRRGSPGYTF TGTGCCAGCAGCCAAGATCGCAGGGGGTCCCCTGGCTACACCTTC
TRBJ1-3 . TRBV9 . CASSVGAVTGNTIYF TGTGCCAGCAGCGTAGGGGCAGTAACTGGAAACACCATATATTTT
TRBJ2-3 . TRBV15 . CATSRNRAGDTQYF TGTGCCACCAGCAGAAACAGGGCAGGTGATACGCAGTATTTT
TRBJ2-2 . TRBV7-2 once CASSLNLAYGELFF TGTGCCAGCAGCCTTAACCTAGCGTACGGGGAGCTGTTTTTT
TRBJ1-1 TRBD1 TRBV20-1 few CSIRQGTEAFF TGCAGTATTAGACAGGGGACTGAAGCTTTCTTT
TRBJ1-1 . TRBV4-2 . CASSQTTVNTEAFF TGTGCCAGCAGTCAGACGACTGTGAACACTGAAGCTTTCTTT
TRBJ2-5 TRBD1 TRBV4-1 few CASSQGRQGETQYF TGCGCCAGCAGCCAAGGCCGACAGGGAGAGACCCAGTACTTC
TRBJ1-3 . TRBV7-2 . CASSLNLEDTIYF TGTGCCAGCAGCTTAAACTTGGAGGACACCATATATTTT
TRBJ2-7 TRBD1 TRBV7-3 . CASRRQGAYEQYF TGTGCCAGCAGGCGACAGGGGGCCTACGAGCAGTACTTC
TRBJ2-1 TRBD1 TRBV29-1 . CSVRQGDYNEQFF TGCAGCGTTCGACAGGGGGACTACAATGAGCAGTTCTTC
TRBJ1-1 . TRBV6-5 . CASSSDRNKDREAFF TGTGCCAGCAGCTCCGACAGGAATAAGGATAGGGAAGCTTTCTTT
TRBJ1-2 TRBD1 TRBV6-5 . CASSNSNRGYGYTF TGTGCCAGCAGTAACTCGAACAGGGGCTATGGCTACACCTTC
TRBJ1-4 TRBD1 TRBV7-3 . CASSPSSGGNEKLFF TGTGCCAGCAGCCCCTCCTCAGGGGGTAATGAAAAACTGTTTTTT
TRBJ2-1 . TRBV19 . CASSIVAGASNEQFF TGTGCCAGTAGTATAGTGGCAGGGGCCTCCAATGAGCAGTTCTTC
TRBJ1-3 . TRBV6-6 . CASSYTTGGNTIYF TGTGCCAGCAGTTACACGACAGGAGGAAACACCATATATTTT
TRBJ2-5 TRBD2 TRBV6-5 few CASSYGLAEQETQYF TGTGCCAGCAGTTACGGACTAGCGGAACAAGAGACCCAGTACTTC
TRBJ1-1 TRBD1 TRBV10-3 . CAIRPGQGSTEAFF TGTGCCATCAGACCGGGACAGGGAAGCACTGAAGCTTTCTTT
TRBJ2-3 TRBD1 TRBV7-6 . CASSLGTGPDTQYF TGTGCCAGCAGCTTAGGGACAGGGCCAGATACGCAGTATTTT
TRBJ2-1 . TRBV30 . CAWRTTLNNEQFF TGTGCCTGGAGAACTACCCTCAACAATGAGCAGTTCTTC
TRBJ1-1 TRBD1 TRBV7-8 . CASSRDRGTEAFF TGTGCCAGCAGTAGGGACAGGGGCACTGAAGCTTTCTTT
TRBJ1-6 . TRBV7-6 . CASSLGQTPSPLHF TGTGCCAGCAGCCTGGGACAAACCCCATCACCCCTCCACTTT
TRBJ2-7 TRBD1 TRBV4-1 . CASSPTRDRGSYEQYF TGCGCCAGCAGCCCCACCCGGGACAGGGGCTCCTACGAGCAGTACTTC
TRBJ2-5 . TRBV18 . CASSRGQETQYF TGTGCCAGCTCACGCGGGCAAGAGACCCAGTACTTC
TRBJ2-2 TRBD2 TRBV5-5 . CASSLEPSGVYTGELFF TGTGCCAGCAGCTTGGAGCCTAGCGGGGTATACACCGGGGAGCTGTTTTTT
TRBJ1-1 . TRBV7-8 . CASSSSGTEAFF TGTGCCAGCAGCTCCTCGGGCACTGAAGCTTTCTTT
TRBJ1-1 TRBD1 TRBV29-1 . CATKEGAQNTEAFF TGCGCGACCAAAGAGGGGGCTCAGAACACTGAAGCTTTCTTT
TRBJ2-7 . TRBV6-6 . CASSDTSYEQYF TGTGCCAGCAGCGACACTTCCTACGAGCAGTACTTC
TRBJ2-7 TRBD2 TRBV7-9 . CASSLSAGGPYEQYF TGTGCCAGCAGCTTATCGGCGGGAGGGCCTTACGAGCAGTACTTC
TRBJ2-2 . TRBV19 few CASSTQGFNTGELFF TGTGCCAGTAGTACCCAGGGCTTCAACACCGGGGAGCTGTTTTTT
TRBJ2-3 TRBD2 TRBV5-6 . CASSFPGLAGGDTQYF TGTGCCAGCAGCTTTCCGGGACTAGCGGGAGGAGATACGCAGTATTTT